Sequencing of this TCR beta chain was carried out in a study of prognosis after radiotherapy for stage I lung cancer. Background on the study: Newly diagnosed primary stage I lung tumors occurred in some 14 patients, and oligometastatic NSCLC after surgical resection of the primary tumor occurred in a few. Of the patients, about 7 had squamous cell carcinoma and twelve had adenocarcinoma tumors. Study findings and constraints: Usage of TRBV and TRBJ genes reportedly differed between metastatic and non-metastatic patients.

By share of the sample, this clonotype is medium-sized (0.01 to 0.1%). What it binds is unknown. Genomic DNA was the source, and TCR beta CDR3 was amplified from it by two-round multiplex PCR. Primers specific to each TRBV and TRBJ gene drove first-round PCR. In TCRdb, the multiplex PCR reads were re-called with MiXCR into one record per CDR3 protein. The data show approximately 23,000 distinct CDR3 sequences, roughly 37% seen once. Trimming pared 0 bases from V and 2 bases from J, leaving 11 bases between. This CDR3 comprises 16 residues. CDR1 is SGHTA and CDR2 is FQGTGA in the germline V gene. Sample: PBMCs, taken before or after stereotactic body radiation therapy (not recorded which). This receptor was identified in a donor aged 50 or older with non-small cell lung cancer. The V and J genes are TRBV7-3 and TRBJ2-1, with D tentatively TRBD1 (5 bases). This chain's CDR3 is CASSLTGSRAYNEQFF. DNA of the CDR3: TGTGCCAGCAGCTTAACGGGCAGCAGGGCCTACAATGAGCAGTTCTTC.